The present T cell receptor beta chain was sequenced within a study of regulatory T cells in long-lasting Graves disease. General observations from the study: Persistent patients had a count of shared public clonotypes (approximately 2,800) that exceeded that of new patients (about 970). Under persistent disease, TRBV28, TRBJ1-2 and TRBJ2-5 were used preferentially.

This clonotype was recorded a few times. Its antigen is not identified. The time point here: newly diagnosed GD, antithyroid drugs for less than 3 months. PBMC-extracted RNA yielded the TCR library. Looked up from germline, CDR1 is SQVTM and CDR2 is ANQGSEA. This CDR3 contains 11 residues. The V and J ends lost 7 bases and 4 bases, in that order; junction bases with no gene match: 3. Building of the TCR beta libraries involved iRepertoire HTBI primers and Arm-PCR of CDR3 regions. Using its own MiXCR run on the multiplex PCR reads, TCRdb lists one record per CDR3 protein. The sample shows approximately 470,000 distinct CDR3 sequences, around 15% of them seen only once. These data also formed part of another study, on T cells in Graves' hyperthyroidism and ophthalmopathy.

This rearrangement joins TRBV29-1 to TRBJ1-2; 7 nucleotides match TRBD1. The clonotype was recovered from a man aged 40-50 years with Graves disease. The sample in question was peripheral blood mononuclear cells (PBMCs), obtained at new diagnosis, from a patient treated with antithyroid drugs. The CDR3 protein is CSGQGPYGYTF. In nucleotides, the CDR3 is TGCAGCGGACAGGGACCCTATGGCTACACCTTC.